The 26 T cell receptor beta chains given below trace back to one sample, sequenced in a study of shared clonotypes between healthy human individuals. Some clones are missing from TCRdb's copy, which holds only in-frame ones; the method was immunoSEQ multiplex PCR. The profile shows 1,400,000 or so clones, less than 99% of them singletons. The sample consisted of naive CD4+ T cells sorted from blood. Subset indicated: CD45RA+ positively selected. The receptors shown here come from a man in his thirties or forties in good health.

The CDR3 bases are TGTGCCAGCTCACCAGGGACTAGTAGCGAGACCCAGTACTTC. Translating it yields CASSPGTSSETQYF. This rearrangement joins TRBV18 to TRBJ2-5, with 8 bases lining up with TRBD2. Looked up from germline, CDR1 is KGHSH and CDR2 is LQKENI. After removal of 2 bases from V and 5 bases from J, the junction contained 4 bases not matched to a gene. The CDR3 has 14 amino acids.

The chain is built from TRBV5-4 and TRBJ2-1; tentative D call: TRBD2 (7 bases). The CDR3 sequence is 15 residues long. Deletions cut 1 base from V and 8 bases from J, with 16 bases between. Germline V lookup: CDR1 SGHNT, CDR2 YYREEE (reference sequence). CDR3 nucleotide sequence: TGTGCCAGCAGCTTGTTTGCGGGGGCAGGGGATGAGCAGTTCTTC. Translation gives CASSLFAGAGDEQFF.

The CDR3 DNA reads as TGTGCCAGCAGCCGCGGGACAGGGGCATCCTACGAGCAGTACTTC. Its translation is CASSRGTGASYEQYF. The J gene is TRBJ2-7, the V gene TRBV7-2; TRBD1 agrees at 10 bases. Per germline, CDR1 SGHTA and CDR2 FQGNSA. This CDR3 contains 15 residues. J lost 1 base, V lost 5 bases, and 5 bases had no gene match.

V is TRBV5-1 and J is TRBJ2-3; 8 nucleotides agree with TRBD2. Looked up from germline, CDR1 is SGHRS and CDR2 is YFSETQ. The trim removed 1 base at V and 0 bases at J, leaving 4 bases unmatched. This CDR3 spans 16 amino acids. The chain's CDR3 is CASSLTSGISTDTQYF. Written as DNA, the CDR3 is TGCGCCAGCAGCTTGACTAGCGGAATTAGCACAGATACGCAGTATTTT.

The V gene is TRBV6-1, the J gene TRBJ2-5; TRBD2 agrees at 12 bases. Germline CDR1 and CDR2: MNHNS and SASEGT. The CDR3 is 17 amino acids. Losses at the gene ends were 3 bases for V and 5 bases for J; bases not matched to a gene: 10. CDR3 DNA: TGTGCCAGCAGTGACCGGCTAGCGGGAGGGTTGGGGGAGACCCAGTACTTC. Its translation: CASSDRLAGGLGETQYF.

The chain uses TRBV10-2 and TRBJ2-2, with 8 bases aligning to TRBD1. The junction had 5 bases not matched to a gene; V was cut back by 0 bases and J by 5 bases. The CDR3 has 16 amino acids. Germline CDR1 and CDR2: WSHSY and SAAADI. The CDR3 bases are TGCGCCAGCAGTGAGTCGGTGGACAGGGTAACCGGGGAGCTGTTTTTT. Translated, it gives CASSESVDRVTGELFF.

The rearrangement joins TRBV2 to TRBJ2-7, with D maybe TRBD2 (5 bases). The germline V gene has CDR1 SNHLY and CDR2 FYNNEI. The CDR3 is 11 amino acids. Deletions cut 6 bases from V and 13 bases from J, with 16 bases between. The CDR3 is CASRRVTDSYF. As DNA, the CDR3 is TGTGCCAGCAGGCGTGTCACGGACTCTTACTTC.

The chain joins TRBV6-4 to TRBJ2-2; 7 positions match TRBD2. The junction had 6 bases not matched to a gene; V was cut back by 2 bases and J by 0 bases. CDR3 length: 17 amino acids. Germline assignment: CDR1 MRHNA and CDR2 SNTAGT. The CDR3 DNA is TGTGCCAGCAGTGACAGTGGGCTAGCGGCGAACACCGGGGAGCTGTTTTTT. It specifies CASSDSGLAANTGELFF.

The chain couples TRBV11-2 to TRBJ2-1, with 10 bases fitting TRBD2. V shed 0 bases, J shed 4 bases, and the junction held 9 bases outside the gene matches. Germline loops: CDR1 SGHAT, CDR2 FQNNGV. CDR3 size: 18 residues. The CDR3 nucleotides read TGTGCCAGCAGCTTAGAGGCTACTAGCGGGACCCTATACAATGAGCAGTTCTTC. Its protein product is CASSLEATSGTLYNEQFF. The variable domain in full, with the rest retrieved from reference TRBV11-2 and TRBJ2-1, is EAGVAQSPRYKIIEKRQSVAFWCNPISGHATLYWYQQILGQGPKLLIQFQNNGVVDDSQLPKDRFSAERLKGVDSTLKIQPAKLEDSAVYLCASSLEATSGTLYNEQFFGPGTRLTVL.

V and J are TRBV4-1 and TRBJ1-4, with 8 bases aligning to TRBD1. V shed 2 bases, J shed 8 bases, and the junction held 7 bases outside the gene matches. Per germline, CDR1 MGHRA and CDR2 YSYEKL. The CDR3 is 15 amino acids. DNA of the CDR3: TGCGCCAGCAGCCAAAGGACAGGGAGTTTCGAAAAACTGTTTTTT. This sequence encodes CASSQRTGSFEKLFF.

The V and J genes are TRBV2 and TRBJ2-7; unclear D gene. Trimming stripped 3 bases from V and 6 bases from J, with 9 bases between. Looked up from germline, CDR1 is SNHLY and CDR2 is FYNNEI. The CDR3 runs to 12 residues. CDR3 amino acids: CASSDILVEQYF. CDR3 DNA sequence: TGTGCCAGCAGTGATATTCTCGTCGAGCAGTACTTC.

This chain links TRBV19 with TRBJ1-1, with a tentative D call TRBD1 (5 bases). The CDR3 loop spans 14 amino acids. Germline values: CDR1 LNHDA, CDR2 SQIVND (reference sequence). Trimming removed 7 bases at V and 6 bases at J, with 18 bases between. The CDR3 sequence: CASKRGASGAEAFF. Written as DNA, the CDR3 is TGTGCCAGTAAAAGGGGCGCAAGTGGGGCTGAAGCTTTCTTT.

V usage is TRBV5-1 and J usage is TRBJ2-3; 10 bases line up with TRBD2. V was pared by 0 bases and J by 5 bases, with 3 bases of the junction left unmatched. Germline V gives CDR1 SGHRS, CDR2 YFSETQ. The CDR3 has 15 residues. The CDR3 sequence is CASSLASSGRDTQYF. CDR3 bases: TGCGCCAGCAGCTTGGCCTCTAGCGGGAGAGATACGCAGTATTTT.

The CDR3: CASSQGPGASSWETQYF. In DNA form, the CDR3 reads TGTGCCAGCAGCCAGGGTCCGGGGGCCTCGTCGTGGGAGACCCAGTACTTC. This chain connects TRBV14 to TRBJ2-5; D assignment may be TRBD1 or TRBD2 (6 bases each). Trimming cost V 3 bases and J 5 bases, with 22 bases left between them. This CDR3 is built from 17 residues. Germline V gene sequence: CDR1 SGHDN, CDR2 FVKESK.

V gene TRBV7-2 combines with J gene TRBJ2-1; D remains unclear. This CDR3 region has 15 residues. Trimming cost V 1 base and J 6 bases, with 13 bases left between them. Germline assignment: CDR1 SGHTA and CDR2 FQGNSA. CDR3 loop: CASSLDRVIGNEQFF. In DNA, the CDR3 is TGTGCCAGCAGCTTAGATAGGGTGATTGGCAATGAGCAGTTCTTC.

This clone has only one observation. The chain couples TRBV18 to TRBJ2-1; D could derive from TRBD1 or TRBD2 (5 bases each). Trimming pared 2 bases from V and 8 bases from J, leaving 10 bases between. Germline CDR1 KGHSH, CDR2 LQKENI. This CDR3 spans 13 amino acids. The CDR3 region is CASSPNGADEQFF. The CDR3, as DNA: TGTGCCAGCTCACCAAACGGGGCCGATGAGCAGTTCTTC. Full variable domain (rest looked up from reference TRBV18 and TRBJ2-1): NAGVMQNPRHLVRRRGQEARLRCSPMKGHSHVYWYRQLPEEGLKFMVYLQKENIIDESGMPKERFSAEFPKEGPSILRIQQVVRGDSAAYFCASSPNGADEQFFGPGTRLTVL.

The chain joins TRBV7-9 to TRBJ2-1; D uncertain. Germline loops: CDR1 SEHNR, CDR2 FQNEAQ (reference sequence). V lost 0 bases to trimming and J lost 7 bases, with 19 bases between them. The CDR3 runs 17 residues. The CDR3, as DNA: TGTGCCAGCAGCTTAGCGCCCTCAGAGTTAAAAAGTAATGAGCAGTTCTTC. It specifies CASSLAPSELKSNEQFF.

V is TRBV18 and J is TRBJ1-1, with 8 nucleotides matching TRBD1. CDR3 length: 16 residues. J was trimmed by 1 base and V by 6 bases; bases with no gene match: 10. CDR1 KGHSH and CDR2 LQKENI come from the germline V gene. The CDR3 DNA reads TGTGCCAGCTCCCCTGGACAGGGAGCTTGGAACACTGAAGCTTTCTTT. Translation gives CASSPGQGAWNTEAFF. The whole variable domain, remainder taken from reference TRBV18 and TRBJ1-1, is NAGVMQNPRHLVRRRGQEARLRCSPMKGHSHVYWYRQLPEEGLKFMVYLQKENIIDESGMPKERFSAEFPKEGPSILRIQQVVRGDSAAYFCASSPGQGAWNTEAFFGQGTRLTVV.

This clone was counted once. The chain employs TRBV6-5 and TRBJ1-2; TRBD1 matches at 7 bases. V gave up 6 bases and J gave up 4 bases; unmatched junction bases: 8. This CDR3 has 14 residues. The germline V gene has CDR1 MNHEY and CDR2 SVGAGI. The CDR3 loop is CASSPRGQAYGYTF. The CDR3 DNA reads as TGTGCCAGCAGCCCCCGTGGACAGGCCTATGGCTACACCTTC.

CDR3 coding DNA: TGTGCCATCAAAGACAGGGAAAAACTCACAGATACGCAGTATTTT. Amino acids: CAIKDREKLTDTQYF. The chain uses TRBV6-8 and TRBJ2-3; 7 bases are shared with TRBD1. In germline, CDR1 is MNHGY, CDR2 SAAAGT. The CDR3 runs to 15 residues. The V gene end was trimmed by 10 bases and the J gene end by 2 bases; junction bases not matched to a gene: 12.

The gene calls are TRBV19 and TRBJ1-5; D may be TRBD1 (6 bases). The CDR3 has 13 amino acids. The ends were cut back, 9 bases at V and 6 bases at J, with 15 bases in the middle. CDR1 is LNHDA and CDR2 is SQIVND in the germline V gene (reference sequence). Here the CDR3 DNA reads TGTGCCAGCCACAGGGAAGTGAGTCAGCCCCAGCATTTT. Its translation: CASHREVSQPQHF.

V is TRBV5-4 and J is TRBJ2-5, with D maybe TRBD2 (6 bases). CDR1 and CDR2 (germline): SGHNT, YYREEE (reference sequence). CDR3 length: 16 residues. V lost 3 bases to trimming and J lost 4 bases, with 19 bases between them. CDR3 sequence: CASSSGLARSGETQYF. The DNA of the CDR3 is TGTGCCAGCAGCTCCGGGCTAGCGCGGTCTGGAGAGACCCAGTACTTC.

This chain joins TRBV5-1 and TRBJ1-3; D perhaps matches TRBD1 (5 bases). V was shortened by 4 bases and J by 2 bases, with 13 bases between the two germline ends. The germline gives CDR1 SGHRS, CDR2 YFSETQ. This CDR3 spans 15 amino acids. The CDR3 loop reads CASSTSGTPGNTIYF. CDR3 DNA: TGCGCCAGCAGCACCTCCGGGACTCCTGGAAACACCATATATTTT. The full variable domain, rest sourced from reference TRBV5-1 and TRBJ1-3, is KAGVTQTPRYLIKTRGQQVTLSCSPISGHRSVSWYQQTPGQGLQFLFEYFSETQRNKGNFPGRFSGRQFSNSRSEMNVSTLELGDSALYLCASSTSGTPGNTIYFGEGSWLTVV.

The rearrangement uses TRBV18 and TRBJ2-7; D possibly corresponds to TRBD2 (5 bases). This CDR3 has 13 residues. Trimming pared 6 bases from V and 3 bases from J, leaving 12 bases between. Per the germline V gene, CDR1 is KGHSH and CDR2 is LQKENI. The CDR3 here is CASSRTRGYEQYF. Here the CDR3 DNA reads TGTGCCAGCTCCCGGACCCGGGGCTACGAGCAGTACTTC. Full variable domain (rest looked up from reference TRBV18 and TRBJ2-7): NAGVMQNPRHLVRRRGQEARLRCSPMKGHSHVYWYRQLPEEGLKFMVYLQKENIIDESGMPKERFSAEFPKEGPSILRIQQVVRGDSAAYFCASSRTRGYEQYFGPGTRLTVT.

The chain recombines TRBV25-1 with TRBJ2-2, with a tentative D call TRBD2 (6 bases). The CDR3 sequence is 15 residues long. With 4 bases removed from V and 1 base from J, the gap between germline ends came to 10 bases. Germline assignment: CDR1 MGHDK and CDR2 SYGVNS. DNA for the CDR3: TGTGCCAGCAGTGCCGGGACTGGGAACACCGGGGAGCTGTTTTTT. It is translated as CASSAGTGNTGELFF.

The V and J genes are TRBV18 and TRBJ2-1; D is unresolved. This CDR3 has 14 amino acids. CDR1 and CDR2 (germline): KGHSH, LQKENI. Between the trimmed V and J ends, which lost 6 bases and 4 bases, there was a span of 13 bases. The CDR3 region is CASSGSPFYNEQFF. DNA of the CDR3: TGTGCCAGCTCCGGTTCACCCTTTTACAATGAGCAGTTCTTC.